This TCR beta chain was sequenced in a study of blood T cells in healthy people across ages. The use of a sample-barcoded 5' primer and a J-beta primer mix characterized a second PCR of 7 to 11 cycles. From the 5' RACE reads, TCRdb called clonotypes with MiXCR, one entry per CDR3 protein. The sample yields hundreds of thousands of distinct CDR3 sequences, less than 70% seen once. This CDR3 contains 15 residues. With V trimmed by 11 bases and J by 3 bases, 10 bases remained unmatched. The germline CDR1 and CDR2 sequences are SNHLY and FYNNEI. This chain joins TRBV2 and TRBJ1-6; 7 bases are a match to TRBD1. Sequencing input: blood. The sequence was collected from a man older than 75 in good health. This CDR3 reads CAGSTGDNYNSPLHF. The CDR3 nucleotides read TGTGCCGGATCTACAGGGGACAACTATAATTCACCCCTCCACTTT.